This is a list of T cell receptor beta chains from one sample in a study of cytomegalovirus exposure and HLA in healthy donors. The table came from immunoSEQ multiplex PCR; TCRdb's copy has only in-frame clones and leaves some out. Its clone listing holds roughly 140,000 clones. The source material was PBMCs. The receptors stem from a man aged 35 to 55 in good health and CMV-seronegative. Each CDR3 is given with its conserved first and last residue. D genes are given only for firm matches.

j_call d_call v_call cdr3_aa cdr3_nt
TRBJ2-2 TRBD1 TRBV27 CASSSLTGALDTGELFF TGTGCCAGCAGTTCACTGACAGGGGCCCTTGACACCGGGGAGCTGTTTTTT
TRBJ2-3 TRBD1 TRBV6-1 CASRLGTGPTDTQYF TGTGCCAGCAGATTGGGGACAGGGCCCACAGATACGCAGTATTTT
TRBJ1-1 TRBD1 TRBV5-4 CASSKQGDGTEAFF TGTGCCAGCAGCAAACAGGGGGATGGCACTGAAGCTTTCTTT
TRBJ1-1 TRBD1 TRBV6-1 CASSLGGENTEAFF TGTGCCAGCAGTCTAGGGGGCGAGAACACTGAAGCTTTCTTT
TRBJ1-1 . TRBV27 CASSLQGMGTEAFF TGTGCCAGCAGTTTACAGGGTATGGGCACTGAAGCTTTCTTT
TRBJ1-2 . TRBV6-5 CASSRGGADGVNTF TGTGCCAGCAGTCGCGGGGGTGCCGATGGGGTCAACACCTTC
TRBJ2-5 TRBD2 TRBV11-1 CASSSGTSGGGETQYF TGTGCCAGCAGCTCTGGGACTAGCGGGGGGGGAGAGACCCAGTACTTC
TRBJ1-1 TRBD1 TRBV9 CASSDRQGGPMNTEAFF TGTGCCAGCAGCGACCGACAGGGTGGCCCTATGAACACTGAAGCTTTCTTT
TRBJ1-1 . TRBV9 CASSNRDSNTEAFF TGTGCCAGCAGCAACCGGGACTCCAACACTGAAGCTTTCTTT
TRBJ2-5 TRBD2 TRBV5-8 CASSLGSSGAGETQYF TGTGCCAGCAGCTTAGGGTCAAGCGGGGCGGGAGAGACCCAGTACTTC
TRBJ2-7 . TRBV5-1 CASSAGTHYEQYF TGCGCCAGCAGCGCCGGGACACACTACGAGCAGTACTTC
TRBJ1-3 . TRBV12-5 CASGLGQTVSGNTIYF TGTGCTAGTGGTTTGGGCCAGACAGTCTCTGGAAACACCATATATTTT
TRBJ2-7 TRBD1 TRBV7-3 CASSLNPLGAGGEQYF TGTGCCAGCAGCTTAAACCCCCTTGGGGCAGGGGGCGAGCAGTACTTC
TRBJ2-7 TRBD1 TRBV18 CASSPGTGGDEQYF TGTGCCAGCTCCCCCGGGACAGGGGGCGACGAGCAGTACTTC
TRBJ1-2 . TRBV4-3 CASSQVVGGLYGYTF TGCGCCAGCAGCCAAGTTGTCGGGGGGCTCTATGGCTACACCTTC
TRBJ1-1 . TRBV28 CASSLIGKGTEAFF TGTGCCAGCAGTTTAATCGGAAAGGGGACTGAAGCTTTCTTT
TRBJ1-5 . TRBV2 CASSGIVRTMNQPQHF TGTGCCAGCAGTGGTATCGTAAGGACTATGAATCAGCCCCAGCATTTT
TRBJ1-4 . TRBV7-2 CASSLWEYEKLFF TGTGCCAGCAGCTTATGGGAGTACGAAAAACTGTTTTTT
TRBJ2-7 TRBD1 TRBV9 CASSVGQGAYEQYF TGTGCCAGCAGCGTAGGTCAGGGGGCATACGAGCAGTACTTC
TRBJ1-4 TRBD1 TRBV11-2 CASSRTGANEKLFF TGTGCCAGCAGTAGGACAGGAGCTAATGAAAAACTGTTTTTT
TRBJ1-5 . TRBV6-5 CASSLSLNQPQHF TGTGCCAGCAGTTTGTCCCTAAATCAGCCCCAGCATTTT
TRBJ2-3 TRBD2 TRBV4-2 CASSQAAGGLTDTQYF TGTGCCAGCAGCCAAGCAGCGGGGGGGCTTACAGATACGCAGTATTTT
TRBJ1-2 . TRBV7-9 CASSLRFPGGSDGYTF TGTGCCAGCAGCTTACGATTTCCGGGGGGCTCAGATGGCTACACCTTC
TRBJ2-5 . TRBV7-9 CASSLTLEAGTQYF TGTGCCAGCAGCCTCACCCTCGAGGCGGGGACCCAGTACTTC
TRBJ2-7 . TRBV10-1 CASSRSAGPPYEQYF TGCGCCAGCAGTCGATCGGCGGGGCCCCCATACGAGCAGTACTTC
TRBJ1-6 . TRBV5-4 CASSLTPLERSHF TGTGCCAGCAGCTTGACCCCCTTGGAGCGAAGCCACTTT
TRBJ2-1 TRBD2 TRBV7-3 CASGLAANNEQFF TGTGCCAGCGGTCTAGCGGCAAACAATGAGCAGTTCTTC
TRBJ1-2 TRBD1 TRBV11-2 CASKMTGMNYGYTF TGTGCCAGCAAAATGACAGGGATGAACTATGGCTACACCTTC
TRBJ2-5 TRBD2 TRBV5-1 CASSLAPSGGQETQYF TGCGCCAGCAGCTTGGCCCCTAGCGGGGGACAAGAGACCCAGTACTTC
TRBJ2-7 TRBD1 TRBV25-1 CASTPGGRYEQYF TGTGCCAGCACCCCAGGGGGTCGGTACGAGCAGTACTTC
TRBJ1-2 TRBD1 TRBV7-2 CASIGANRGANGYTF TGTGCCAGCATAGGCGCGAACAGGGGCGCTAATGGCTACACCTTC
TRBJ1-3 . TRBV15 CATSRDREGTIYF TGTGCCACCAGCAGAGATCGGGAGGGCACCATATATTTT
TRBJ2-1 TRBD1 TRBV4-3 CASSSGQGSYNEQFF TGCGCCAGCAGCTCGGGACAGGGGTCATACAATGAGCAGTTCTTC
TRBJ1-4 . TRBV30 CACKTAGPPTNEKLFF TGTGCCTGTAAAACAGCGGGCCCCCCAACTAATGAAAAACTGTTTTTT
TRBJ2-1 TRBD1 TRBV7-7 CASSPGQATYNEQFF TGTGCCAGCAGCCCCGGACAGGCAACCTACAATGAGCAGTTCTTC
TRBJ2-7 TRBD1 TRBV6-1 CASSEDRGSYEQYF TGTGCCAGCAGTGAAGACAGGGGTTCCTACGAGCAGTACTTC
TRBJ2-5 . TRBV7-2 CASSPSGRQETQYF TGTGCCAGCAGCCCCTCGGGGAGACAAGAGACCCAGTACTTC
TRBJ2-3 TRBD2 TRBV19 CASSPNPLAGGQDTQYF TGTGCCAGTAGTCCGAACCCACTAGCGGGGGGGCAAGATACGCAGTATTTT
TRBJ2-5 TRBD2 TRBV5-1 CASSLVPSGGAYQETQYF TGCGCCAGCAGCTTGGTCCCTAGCGGGGGGGCGTACCAAGAGACCCAGTACTTC
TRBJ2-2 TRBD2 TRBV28 CASSWGRGADTGELFF TGTGCCAGCAGCTGGGGGCGGGGGGCCGACACCGGGGAGCTGTTTTTT
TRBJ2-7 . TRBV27 CASSSNLVMVRKYEQYF TGTGCCAGCAGTTCAAACCTAGTAATGGTAAGAAAGTACGAGCAGTACTTC
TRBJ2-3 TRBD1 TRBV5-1 CASSLAPTGGRIDTQYF TGCGCCAGCAGCTTGGCGCCAACAGGGGGCAGAATAGATACGCAGTATTTT
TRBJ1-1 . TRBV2 CASSDSRPSYTEAFF TGTGCCAGCAGTGATTCGCGCCCAAGTTACACTGAAGCTTTCTTT
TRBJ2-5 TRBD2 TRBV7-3 CASSLMGGETQYF TGTGCCAGCAGCTTAATGGGGGGGGAGACCCAGTACTTC